This T cell receptor (beta chain) was captured by sequencing in a study of molecular identifiers for immune sequencing clone quantification. About the study: In replicates, RNA from roughly 21,000 or 96,000 naive CD8 cells was split five ways, four sequenced.

The CDR3 is 15 amino acids. V shed 5 bases and J shed 1 base, with 14 bases lying between them. Germline CDR1 SEHNR, CDR2 FQNEAQ (reference sequence). RNA fractions of 10%, 30% or 50% and about 19,000 to 1,000,000 sorted cells were the source of naive CD8 libraries. TCRdb reanalysed the PCR reads using MiXCR and keeps one entry per CDR3 protein. The sample contains 460,000 or so distinct CDR3 sequences, about a fifth of which appear only once. The chain couples TRBV7-9 to TRBJ1-1; D is perhaps TRBD1 (6 bases). The TCR sequence derives from a human donor in good health. Some libraries in this study had Jurkat cell RNA spiked in. The sample taken for sequencing was naive CD8+ T cells from blood, with Jurkat cell RNA spiked in. Subset given: FACS-sorted CD8+CD4-CCR7+CD45RA+ naive T cells. The CDR3, as DNA: TGTGCCAGCAGCACCTATACAGGGCAGAACACTGAAGCTTTCTTT. This encodes CASSTYTGQNTEAFF. The entire variable domain, with the rest obtained from reference TRBV7-9 and TRBJ1-1, is as follows: DTGVSQNPRHKITKRGQNVTFRCDPISEHNRLYWYRQTLGQGPEFLTYFQNEAQLEKSRLLSDRFSAERPKGSFSTLEIQRTEQGDSAMYLCASSTYTGQNTEAFFGQGTRLTVV.